What follows is one TCR beta chain and its context. With 6 bases clipped from V and 4 bases from J, the junction kept 6 bases outside the gene matches. Germline values: CDR1 GTSNPN, CDR2 SVGIG (reference sequence). This CDR3 has 13 amino acids. The data were obtained in a study of T cells in Graves' hyperthyroidism and ophthalmopathy. Study in general: Upon initial diagnosis and before any treatment, peripheral blood was collected.

Template material for amplifying TCR beta CDR3 regions consisted of RNA transcripts. First-round RT-PCR of the TCR CDR3 relied on the HTBI primer set. TCRdb re-derived calls from the multiplex PCR reads in MiXCR, one entry per CDR3 protein. The sample contains approximately 640,000 distinct CDR3 sequences, around 15% of which appear only once. These patients, aged 18 to 65, had recently diagnosed hyperthyroidism lasting under 2 months. Sequences were obtained from blood. The source of this sequence is a woman in her twenties or thirties with Graves' hyperthyroidism. The V and J genes are TRBV30 and TRBJ1-3; TRBD1 matches 7 bases. The DNA of the CDR3 is TGTGCCTGTTACAGGGGAATGGGAAACACCATATATTTT. Its protein is CACYRGMGNTIYF.